One T cell receptor beta chain is described in this entry. Its antigen is undetermined. The source of the sample is a study of shared clonotypes between healthy human individuals. Trimming took 6 bases from V and 3 from J; bases not matched to a gene: 4. Germline CDR1 is SQVTM and CDR2 is ANQGSEA. This CDR3 is 13 amino acids long. Caucasian adults living in Nashville, Tennessee, provided all samples. Splitting the CD4+ cells yielded a CD45RA+ naive subset and a CD45RA-negative memory subset. Deep-level running was used for the assay. Here immunoSEQ multiplex PCR was the method, and the copy in TCRdb shows in-frame clones only, minus some. The table includes about 2.3 million clones, about 92% detected once. Broader study findings: The generation probabilities recorded for non-shared clonotypes fell below those of clonotypes shared by all four donors.

The gene calls are TRBV29-1 and TRBJ1-1; 10 bases agree with TRBD1. The sample comprised naive CD4+ T cells from PBMCs. The subset denotes: CD45RA+ positively selected. The receptor was isolated from a man younger than 30 in good health. Some clones in this sample may be carry-over from other donors' samples. The CDR3 protein is CSVSGTGDTEAFF. CDR3 nucleotides: TGCAGCGTATCCGGGACAGGGGACACTGAAGCTTTCTTT.